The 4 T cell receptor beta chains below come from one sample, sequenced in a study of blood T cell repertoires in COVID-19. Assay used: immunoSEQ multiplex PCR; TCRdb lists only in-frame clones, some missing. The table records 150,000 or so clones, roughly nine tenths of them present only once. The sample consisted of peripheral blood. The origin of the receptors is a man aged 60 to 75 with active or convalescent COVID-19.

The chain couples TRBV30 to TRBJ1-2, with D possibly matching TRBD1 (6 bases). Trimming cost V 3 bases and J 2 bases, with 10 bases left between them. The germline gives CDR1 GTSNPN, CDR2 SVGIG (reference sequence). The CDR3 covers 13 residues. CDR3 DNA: TGTGCCTGGAGGGAGGACAGAAACTATGGCTACACCTTC. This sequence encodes CAWREDRNYGYTF.

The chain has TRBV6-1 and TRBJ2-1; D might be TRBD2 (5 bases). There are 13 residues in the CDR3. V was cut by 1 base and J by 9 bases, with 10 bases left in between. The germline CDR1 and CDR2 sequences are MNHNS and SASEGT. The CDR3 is CASSEGEGTEQFF. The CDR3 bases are TGTGCCAGCAGTGAAGGTGAGGGTACTGAGCAGTTCTTC.

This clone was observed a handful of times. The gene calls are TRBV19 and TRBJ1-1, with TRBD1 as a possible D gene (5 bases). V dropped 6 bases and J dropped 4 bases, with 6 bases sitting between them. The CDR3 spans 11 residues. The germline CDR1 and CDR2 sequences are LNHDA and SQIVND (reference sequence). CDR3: CASSQGTEAFF. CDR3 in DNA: TGTGCCAGTAGCCAGGGCACTGAAGCTTTCTTT.

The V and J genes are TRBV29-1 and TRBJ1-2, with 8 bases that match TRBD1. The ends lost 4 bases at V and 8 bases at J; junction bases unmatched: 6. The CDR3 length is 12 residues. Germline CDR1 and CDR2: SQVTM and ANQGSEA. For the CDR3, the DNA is TGCAGCGTTGGAGGACAGGGAAGGGGCTACACCTTC. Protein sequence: CSVGGQGRGYTF.